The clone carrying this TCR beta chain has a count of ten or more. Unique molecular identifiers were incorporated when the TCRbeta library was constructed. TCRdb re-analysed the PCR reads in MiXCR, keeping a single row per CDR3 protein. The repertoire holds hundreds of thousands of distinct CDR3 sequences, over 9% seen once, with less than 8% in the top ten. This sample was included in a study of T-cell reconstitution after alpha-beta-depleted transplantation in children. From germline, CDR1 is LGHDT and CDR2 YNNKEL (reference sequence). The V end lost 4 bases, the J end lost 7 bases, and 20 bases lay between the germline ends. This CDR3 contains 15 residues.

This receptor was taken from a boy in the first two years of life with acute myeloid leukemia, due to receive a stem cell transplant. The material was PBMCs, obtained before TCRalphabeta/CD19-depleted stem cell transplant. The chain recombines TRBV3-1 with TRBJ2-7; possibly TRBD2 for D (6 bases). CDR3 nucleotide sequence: TGTGCCAGCAGCCCCTGGGACTCTGATTCGCGAGAGCAGTACTTC. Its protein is CASSPWDSDSREQYF.